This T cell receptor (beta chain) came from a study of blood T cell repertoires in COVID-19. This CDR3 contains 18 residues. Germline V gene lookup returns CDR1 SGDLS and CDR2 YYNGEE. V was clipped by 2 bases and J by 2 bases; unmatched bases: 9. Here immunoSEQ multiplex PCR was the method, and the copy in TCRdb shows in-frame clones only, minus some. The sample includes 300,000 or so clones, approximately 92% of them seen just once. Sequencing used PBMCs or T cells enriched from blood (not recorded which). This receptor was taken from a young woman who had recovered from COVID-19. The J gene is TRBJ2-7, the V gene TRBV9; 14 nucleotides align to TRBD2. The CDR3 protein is CASSVGLAGVGAPYEQYF. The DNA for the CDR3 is TGTGCCAGCAGCGTGGGACTAGCGGGAGTAGGAGCCCCCTACGAGCAGTACTTC.